Below are 15 T cell receptor beta chains sequenced from a single sample in a study of identical twins. Each CDR3 protein is one row after TCRdb ran MiXCR on the 5' RACE reads. In the table there are about 500,000 distinct CDR3 sequences, 14% of which are singletons. These sequences were also reported in another study, on yellow fever vaccine responses in identical twins.

The sequenced sample was CD4+ T cells sorted from blood. These receptors were taken from a woman under 30 in good health.

The V and J genes are TRBV9 and TRBJ2-3, with 10 bases lining up with TRBD2. The J segment lost 5 bases and the V segment lost 3 bases, leaving 12 bases of the junction unmatched. Germline CDR1 reads SGDLS; CDR2 reads YYNGEE. The CDR3 consists of 17 residues. DNA for the CDR3: TGTGCCAGCAGCGCCTCCGGGGCTAGCGGGAGCCTAGATACGCAGTATTTT. It codes for CASSASGASGSLDTQYF.

Comment on this clonotype: The CDR3 end shows no conserved phenylalanine or tryptophan, and so a read error is likely. No DNA is shown, since the ends of the CDR3 on it are uncertain; the CDR3 is the one TCRdb lists. The chain has TRBV20-1 and TRBJ2-7. Both ends counted, the CDR3 spans 10 residues. CDR1 and CDR2 from the germline V gene are DFQATT and SNEGSKA (reference sequence). Here the CDR3 reads CSAREQLKFL.

This clonotype has just a few counts. The CDR3 reads CASSQAIPGGLSSYNEQFF. The CDR3 DNA reads as TGCGCCAGCAGCCAAGCAATTCCGGGAGGACTTAGCTCCTACAATGAGCAGTTCTTC. V gene TRBV4-1 combines with J gene TRBJ2-1; 7 nucleotides line up with TRBD2. Germline V lookup: CDR1 MGHRA, CDR2 YSYEKL. The V and J ends lost 1 base and 0 bases, in that order; junction bases with no gene match: 12. This CDR3 region has 19 residues.

This clonotype was seen only a few times. The J gene is TRBJ2-5, the V gene TRBV12-3 or TRBV12-4; the match to TRBD2 covers 7 bases. This CDR3 is built from 15 residues. J lost 5 bases, V lost 6 bases, and 12 bases had no gene match. The CDR3: CASRRRAGALETQYF. The CDR3 nucleotides are TGTGCCAGCAGGCGGCGTGCGGGAGCACTGGAGACCCAGTACTTC.

This clonotype showed up many times. V and J are TRBV29-1 and TRBJ2-1; TRBD1 matches at 7 bases. After removal of 7 bases from V and 2 bases from J, the junction contained 5 bases not matched to a gene. The CDR3 is 13 residues long. Germline V gives CDR1 SQVTM, CDR2 ANQGSEA. The CDR3, as DNA: TGCAGCGCCGGGACAGATCCCTACAATGAGCAGTTCTTC. Its translation: CSAGTDPYNEQFF.

This clonotype was picked up a small number of times. The V and J genes are TRBV28 and TRBJ1-4; 9 bases agree with TRBD1. Germline V gene sequence: CDR1 MDHEN, CDR2 SYDVKM. The CDR3 is made up of 15 amino acids. The V gene end was trimmed by 5 bases and the J gene end by 8 bases; junction bases not matched to a gene: 9. CDR3 nucleotide sequence: TGTGCCAGCAGTGCCTCCGGGACAGGGCAGGAAAAACTGTTTTTT. It encodes CASSASGTGQEKLFF.

V is TRBV3-1 and J is TRBJ2-5, with D maybe TRBD1 (6 bases). Germline V gene data show CDR1 as LGHDT and CDR2 as YNNKEL (reference sequence). V was pared by 5 bases and J by 5 bases, with 15 bases between. The CDR3 is made up of 14 amino acids. The CDR3 sequence: CASSDDRPVETQYF. CDR3 in DNA: TGTGCCAGCAGCGACGACAGGCCCGTGGAGACCCAGTACTTC.

This clonotype was seen a handful of times. The J gene is TRBJ1-4, the V gene TRBV25-1; D uncertain. This CDR3 is built from 15 residues. The germline gives CDR1 MGHDK, CDR2 SYGVNS. The V gene lost 4 bases and the J gene lost 7 bases, with 16 bases spanning the gap. In nucleotides, the CDR3 is TGTGCCAGCAGTGGGAAAATACGGAGGCGTGAAAAACTGTTTTTT. Its protein is CASSGKIRRREKLFF.

The chain carries TRBV18 and TRBJ2-2; a weak D match, TRBD2 (6 bases). Germline V lookup: CDR1 KGHSH, CDR2 LQKENI. V shed 2 bases and J shed 4 bases, with 11 bases lying between them. The CDR3 has 15 amino acids. DNA for the CDR3: TGTGCCAGCTCACCAGAAAGCGGGCGCACCGGGGAGCTGTTTTTT. Protein product: CASSPESGRTGELFF. Full variable domain (rest looked up from reference TRBV18 and TRBJ2-2): NAGVMQNPRHLVRRRGQEARLRCSPMKGHSHVYWYRQLPEEGLKFMVYLQKENIIDESGMPKERFSAEFPKEGPSILRIQQVVRGDSAAYFCASSPESGRTGELFFGEGSRLTVL.

The rearrangement links TRBV7-9 to TRBJ2-1, with no clear D. With 8 bases removed from V and 4 bases from J, the gap between germline ends came to 9 bases. Germline V gives CDR1 SEHNR, CDR2 FQNEAQ (reference sequence). This CDR3 region has 12 residues. The CDR3 DNA reads as TGTGCCAGCGGTGGACGGTACAATGAGCAGTTCTTC. It specifies CASGGRYNEQFF.

This clonotype occurred a few times. The gene calls are TRBV20-1 and TRBJ2-5; 8 positions agree with TRBD1. Losses at the gene ends were 1 base for V and 3 bases for J; bases not matched to a gene: 4. This CDR3 contains 14 residues. Germline CDR1 reads DFQATT; CDR2 reads SNEGSKA (reference sequence). The CDR3 loop is CSARVVDREETQYF. For the CDR3, the DNA is TGCAGTGCTAGAGTCGTGGACAGGGAAGAGACCCAGTACTTC.

This clonotype was detected only a few times. DNA for the CDR3: TGCAGCGCTCTGGACGCCACCGGGTCCTACGAGCAGTACTTC. It encodes CSALDATGSYEQYF. This rearrangement joins TRBV29-1 to TRBJ2-7, with D unresolved. This CDR3 spans 14 amino acids. Germline values: CDR1 SQVTM, CDR2 ANQGSEA. V dropped 7 bases and J dropped 1 base, with 17 bases sitting between them.

This clonotype was counted between two and nine times. The rearrangement links TRBV30 to TRBJ2-5, with TRBD2 matching over 12 bases. Losses at the gene ends were 3 bases for V and 3 bases for J; bases not matched to a gene: 5. This CDR3 has 15 residues. Germline CDR1 GTSNPN, CDR2 SVGIG (reference sequence). CDR3 residues: CAWRRTSGRKETQYF. Written as DNA, the CDR3 is TGTGCCTGGAGGCGCACTAGCGGGAGGAAAGAGACCCAGTACTTC.

At least ten counts were recorded for this clonotype. The chain joins TRBV15 to TRBJ2-5; perhaps D is TRBD1 or TRBD2 (5 bases each). Germline assignment: CDR1 LNHNV and CDR2 YYDKDF (reference sequence). With 1 base removed from V and 1 base from J, the gap between germline ends came to 13 bases. There are 16 residues in the CDR3. The chain's CDR3 is CATSRGGLLGQETQYF. CDR3 coding DNA: TGTGCCACCAGCAGAGGGGGGTTGCTGGGCCAAGAGACCCAGTACTTC. Full variable domain (missing parts from reference TRBV15 and TRBJ2-5): DAMVIQNPRYQVTQFGKPVTLSCSQTLNHNVMYWYQQKSSQAPKLLFHYYDKDFNNEADTPDNFQSRRPNTSFCFLDIRSPGLGDTAMYLCATSRGGLLGQETQYFGPGTRLLVL.

This chain links TRBV10-3 with TRBJ2-7; D is ambiguous. V was trimmed by 10 bases and J by 1 base, leaving 17 bases between them. CDR1 ENHRY and CDR2 SYGVKD come from the germline V gene. The CDR3 totals 14 residues. The CDR3 sequence: CATNQPFNSYEQYF. The CDR3 coding sequence is TGTGCCACCAACCAACCCTTTAATTCCTACGAGCAGTACTTC.